This T cell receptor (beta chain) emerged from a study of blood T cell repertoires in COVID-19. Study-level background: Acute-phase and convalescent COVID-19 samples originated in the United States, Italy and Spain.

This clone occurred once. Measured with immunoSEQ multiplex PCR; TCRdb has only the in-frame clones, and not every one. The sample carries 200,000 to 250,000 clones, around nine tenths recorded once. V gave up 2 bases and J gave up 4 bases, with 6 bases separating them. There are 12 residues in the CDR3. In germline, CDR1 is MNHEY, CDR2 SMNVEV (reference sequence). The sequencing input was PBMCs or T cells enriched from blood (not recorded which). The receptor's source is a man aged 25 to 40 who had recovered from COVID-19. The rearrangement uses TRBV27 and TRBJ2-7; D not resolved. CDR3 in DNA: TGTGCCAGCAGTTTAACTGGTTACGAGCAGTACTTC. This sequence encodes CASSLTGYEQYF.